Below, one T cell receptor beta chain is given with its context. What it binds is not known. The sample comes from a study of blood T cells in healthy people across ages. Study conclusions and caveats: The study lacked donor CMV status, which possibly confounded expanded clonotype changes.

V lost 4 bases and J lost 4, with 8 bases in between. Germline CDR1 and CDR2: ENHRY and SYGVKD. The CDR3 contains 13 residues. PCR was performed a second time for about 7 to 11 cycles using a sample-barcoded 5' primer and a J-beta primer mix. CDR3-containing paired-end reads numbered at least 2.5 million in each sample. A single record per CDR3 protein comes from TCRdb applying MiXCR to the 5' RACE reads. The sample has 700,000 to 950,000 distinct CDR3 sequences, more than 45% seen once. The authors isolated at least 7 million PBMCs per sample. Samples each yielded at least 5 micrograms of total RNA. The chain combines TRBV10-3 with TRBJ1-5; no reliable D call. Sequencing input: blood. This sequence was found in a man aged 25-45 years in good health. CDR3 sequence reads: CAISGTRNQPQHF. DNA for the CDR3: TGTGCCATCAGTGGGACCCGGAATCAGCCCCAGCATTTT.